Shown below are 6 T cell receptor beta chains from a single sample sequenced in a study of T cell changes during pregnancy in multiple sclerosis (dated by TCRdb to about 2019). Libraries were prepared through the immunoSEQ multiplex PCR assay. TCRdb re-hosts the immuneACCESS table, in-frame sequences only. Its copies lack some clones; in the studies checked, an unresolved V gene accounts for under half of them, and the cause for the rest is not known. Here the sample has around 70,000 clones; roughly 92% occur a single time. The ten biggest clones cover about 2.2% of the sample. The specimen was peripheral blood, collected before pregnancy. The receptors were gathered from a female donor with multiple sclerosis, enrolled in a pregnancy study.

The gene calls are TRBV27 and TRBJ1-6; TRBD1 matches at 9 bases. The CDR3 is 14 amino acids. Trimming at V came to 2 bases and at J to 8 bases, leaving 1 base not matched to a gene. Germline V gene sequence: CDR1 MNHEY, CDR2 SMNVEV (reference sequence). The CDR3 coding sequence is TGTGCCAGCAGTTTAACAGGGGGCTATTCACCCCTCCACTTT. It encodes CASSLTGGYSPLHF.

The CDR3: CASSWTNSYEQYF. DNA for the CDR3: TGTGCCAGCAGCTGGACTAATTCCTACGAGCAGTACTTC. The genes are TRBV11-2 and TRBJ2-7, with D possibly being TRBD2 (6 bases). CDR1 is SGHAT, CDR2 FQNNGV, per germline. Trimming pared 4 bases from V and 1 base from J, leaving 8 bases between. This CDR3 contains 13 residues.

DNA of the CDR3: TGTGCCAGCAGCCCGGGACAGGGGGCTTACGAGCAGTACTTC. Protein: CASSPGQGAYEQYF. The V gene is TRBV7-3, the J gene TRBJ2-7, with 12 bases matching TRBD1. CDR1 and CDR2 (germline): SGHTA, FQGTGA. The J segment lost 4 bases and the V segment lost 5 bases, leaving 3 bases of the junction unmatched. The CDR3 contains 14 residues.

This clone appeared a single time. CDR3 DNA sequence: TGTGCCAGCAGTATCGGGGGGGAGAGAGGAGGCTACACCTTC. It codes for CASSIGGERGGYTF. This sequence joins TRBV28 and TRBJ1-2, with TRBD1 as a possible D gene (5 bases). Trimming removed 5 bases at V and 8 bases at J, with 18 bases between. Germline V gives CDR1 MDHEN, CDR2 SYDVKM. The CDR3 consists of 14 residues.

The chain couples TRBV29-1 to TRBJ2-1; 8 nucleotides match TRBD1. The germline V gene has CDR1 SQVTM and CDR2 ANQGSEA. The CDR3 has 16 residues. The V gene end was trimmed by 7 bases and the J gene end by 0 bases; junction bases not matched to a gene: 11. CDR3 region: CSGGAQGVISYNEQFF. In DNA, the CDR3 is TGCAGCGGAGGCGCACAGGGGGTTATCTCCTACAATGAGCAGTTCTTC.

J is TRBJ1-2 and V is TRBV5-1, with 7 bases that match TRBD1. Trimming removed 2 bases from V and 0 bases from J; junction bases left unmatched: 4. Germline values: CDR1 SGHRS, CDR2 YFSETQ. CDR3 length: 15 amino acids. Here the CDR3 DNA reads TGCGCCAGCAGCTTAAAGGGGACAGCTAACTATGGCTACACCTTC. This codes for CASSLKGTANYGYTF.